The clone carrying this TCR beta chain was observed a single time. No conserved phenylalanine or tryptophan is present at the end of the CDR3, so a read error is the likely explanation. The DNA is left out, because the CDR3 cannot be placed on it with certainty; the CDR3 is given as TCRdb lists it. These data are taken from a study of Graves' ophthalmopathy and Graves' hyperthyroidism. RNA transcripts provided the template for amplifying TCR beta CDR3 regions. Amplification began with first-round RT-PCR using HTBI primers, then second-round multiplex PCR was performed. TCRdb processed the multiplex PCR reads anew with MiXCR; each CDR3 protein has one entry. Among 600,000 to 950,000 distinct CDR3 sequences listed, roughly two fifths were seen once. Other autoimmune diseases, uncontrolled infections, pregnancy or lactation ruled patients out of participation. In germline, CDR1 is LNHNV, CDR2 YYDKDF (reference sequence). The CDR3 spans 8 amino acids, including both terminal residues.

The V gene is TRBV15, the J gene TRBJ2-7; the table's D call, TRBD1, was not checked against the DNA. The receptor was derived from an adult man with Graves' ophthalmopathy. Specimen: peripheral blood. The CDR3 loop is CATSSARQ.